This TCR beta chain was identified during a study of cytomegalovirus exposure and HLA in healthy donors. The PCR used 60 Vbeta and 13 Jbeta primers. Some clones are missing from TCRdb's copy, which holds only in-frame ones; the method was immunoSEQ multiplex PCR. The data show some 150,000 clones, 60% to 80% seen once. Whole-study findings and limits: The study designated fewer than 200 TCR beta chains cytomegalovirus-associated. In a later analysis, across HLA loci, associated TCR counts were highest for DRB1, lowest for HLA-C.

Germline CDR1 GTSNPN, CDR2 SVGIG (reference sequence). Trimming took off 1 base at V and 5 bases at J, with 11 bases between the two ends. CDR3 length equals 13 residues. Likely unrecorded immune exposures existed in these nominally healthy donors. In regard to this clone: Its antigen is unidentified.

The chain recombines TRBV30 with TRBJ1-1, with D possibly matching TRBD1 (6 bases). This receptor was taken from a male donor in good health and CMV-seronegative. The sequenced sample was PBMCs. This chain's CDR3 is CAWSEGRGTEAFF. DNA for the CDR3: TGTGCCTGGAGTGAAGGGAGGGGGACTGAAGCTTTCTTT.